Described below is a single TCR beta chain sequence and its context. Its specificity is unknown. The data were obtained in a study of response to subunit inactivated influenza vaccine. Study-wide points: The study's authors posited that every seasonal influenza vaccination enlists few new T cells.

The CDR3 contains 14 residues. V lost 3 bases to trimming and J lost 5 bases, with 8 bases between them. MiXCR, applied by TCRdb to the RT-PCR reads, yields one record per CDR3 protein. Of 500,000 to 650,000 distinct CDR3 sequences in the sample, 6% to 9% were seen once. The source of this sequence is a man aged 50 to 69 who received an inactivated influenza vaccine. Here the sequenced sample was PBMCs from blood, taken less than 25 months after vaccination. This sequence joins TRBV12-3 or TRBV12-4 and TRBJ1-6, with unresolved D. As DNA, the CDR3 is TGTGCCAGCAGTTTCAAAGGGAATAATTCACCCCTCCACTTT. Encoded protein: CASSFKGNNSPLHF.